One sample yielded the 18 T cell receptor beta chains listed below, sequenced in a study of T-cell memory formation after mild COVID-19. TCRdb re-called the 5' RACE reads through MiXCR, storing one row per CDR3 protein. Found here are under 200,000 distinct CDR3 sequences, 10% to 15% of them singletons; the top ten hold approximately 3.3%. The sample was PBMCs or a T cell subset sorted from them (not recorded which). These receptors all come from a man between 18 and 29 years old who had mild COVID-19 (a few samples of this study predate the infection). Cell type and time point are not known.

This clonotype has more than one count but fewer than ten. V gene TRBV12-3 or TRBV12-4 combines with J gene TRBJ1-2; D remains unclear. V was cut by 5 bases and J by 3 bases, with 4 bases left in between. The CDR3 has 11 residues. The CDR3 coding sequence is TGTGCCAGCAGTAGGGACTATGGCTACACCTTC. Its protein is CASSRDYGYTF.

A few counts support this clonotype. V usage is TRBV7-9 and J usage is TRBJ1-1; D uncertain. The germline V and J ends were trimmed by 8 bases and 3 bases, with 13 bases remaining between them. Germline CDR1 and CDR2: SEHNR and FQNEAQ (reference sequence). The CDR3 has 13 residues. DNA for the CDR3: TGTGCCAGCGGACTCCCCGCGCACACTGAAGCTTTCTTT. Its translation is CASGLPAHTEAFF.

This clonotype was counted between two and nine times. The V call is TRBV20-1, the J call TRBJ2-3, with 7 positions matching TRBD2. V gave up 5 bases and J gave up 0 bases; unmatched junction bases: 2. Germline V CDR1 and CDR2: DFQATT, SNEGSKA (reference sequence). The CDR3 spans 13 residues. The CDR3: CSASSGSTDTQYF. The CDR3 region has the DNA TGCAGTGCTTCTAGCGGTAGCACAGATACGCAGTATTTT.

The DNA of the CDR3 is TGTGCCAGCAGTTCCCCGAGGGGGAGGACTAGCACAGATACGCAGTATTTT. Its translation: CASSSPRGRTSTDTQYF. This chain links TRBV7-2 with TRBJ2-3; D is perhaps TRBD1 or TRBD2 (6 bases each). The V and J ends lost 6 bases and 0 bases respectively, with 19 bases between them. From germline, CDR1 is SGHTA and CDR2 FQGNSA. The CDR3 has 17 amino acids.

This clonotype was counted ten times or more. For the CDR3, the DNA is TGCGCCAGCAGCTTGGGGACTACTAAAGAGACCCAGTACTTC. The encoded protein is CASSLGTTKETQYF. The V gene is TRBV5-1, the J gene TRBJ2-5, with D possibly being TRBD2 (6 bases). Germline V gives CDR1 SGHRS, CDR2 YFSETQ. The CDR3 is made up of 14 amino acids. Trimming cost V 0 bases and J 3 bases, with 9 bases left between them.

This chain uses TRBV15 with TRBJ2-3; 9 positions agree with TRBD2. This CDR3 spans 13 amino acids. Germline-derived CDR1 and CDR2 are LNHNV and YYDKDF (reference sequence). The CDR3 sequence: CAHSSGATDTQYF. DNA of the CDR3: TGTGCACATTCTAGCGGGGCCACAGATACGCAGTATTTT. The full variable domain, its missing parts supplied by reference TRBV15 and TRBJ2-3, is DAMVIQNPRYQVTQFGKPVTLSCSQTLNHNVMYWYQQKSSQAPKLLFHYYDKDFNNEADTPDNFQSRRPNTSFCFLDIRSPGLGDTAMYLCAHSSGATDTQYFGPGTRLTVL.

This clonotype was detected ten times or more. CDR3 sequence: CASSFRVGTEAFF. As DNA, the CDR3 is TGTGCCAGCAGTTTCCGGGTAGGGACTGAAGCTTTCTTT. The chain joins TRBV12-3 or TRBV12-4 to TRBJ1-1, with unresolved D. The CDR3 is made up of 13 amino acids. V lost 3 bases to trimming and J lost 5 bases, with 10 bases between them.

This clonotype was found a few times. The chain links TRBV7-2 to TRBJ1-6; D remains ambiguous. V lost 1 base and J lost 8, with 6 bases in between. This CDR3 region has 13 residues. Germline V lookup: CDR1 SGHTA, CDR2 FQGNSA. The CDR3 protein is CASSLGPDSPLHF. The CDR3 DNA sequence: TGTGCCAGCAGCTTAGGGCCAGATTCACCCCTCCACTTT.

In this sample, this clonotype turned up a few times. The V gene is TRBV5-1, the J gene TRBJ2-3, with TRBD1 matching 10 bases. Germline loops: CDR1 SGHRS, CDR2 YFSETQ. The V and J ends lost 4 bases and 4 bases, in that order; junction bases with no gene match: 9. The CDR3 spans 16 residues. CDR3 sequence: CASSAAGTGAADTQYF. The CDR3 DNA sequence: TGCGCCAGCAGCGCCGCCGGGACAGGGGCGGCAGATACGCAGTATTTT.

This clonotype has more than one count but fewer than ten. V and J are TRBV7-2 and TRBJ1-5; D gene ambiguous. Germline V gene sequence: CDR1 SGHTA, CDR2 FQGNSA. With 4 bases removed from V and 2 bases from J, the gap between germline ends came to 15 bases. The CDR3 runs to 16 residues. In DNA, the CDR3 is TGTGCCAGCAGCTCCGGTGTGGCAATAGGCAATCAGCCCCAGCATTTT. This gives the protein CASSSGVAIGNQPQHF.

The chain joins TRBV2 to TRBJ2-2; D ambiguous. The CDR3 has 11 residues. Germline loops: CDR1 SNHLY, CDR2 FYNNEI. The V end was cut by 8 bases, the J end by 4 bases, with 5 bases between. CDR3 region: CASRVTGELFF. The CDR3, as DNA: TGTGCCAGCCGGGTCACCGGGGAGCTGTTTTTT.

This clonotype was counted at least ten times. The chain recombines TRBV7-2 with TRBJ2-7, with D possibly called TRBD1 or TRBD2 (5 bases each). CDR3 length: 13 amino acids. The germline V gene has CDR1 SGHTA and CDR2 FQGNSA. Trimming removed 2 bases from V and 6 bases from J, with 11 bases in between. The CDR3 region is CASSLRRGGEQYV. CDR3 DNA sequence: TGTGCCAGCAGCTTACGTCGTGGGGGCGAGCAGTACGTC.

This clonotype was counted only a few times. The chain employs TRBV5-1 and TRBJ1-1; the match to TRBD1 covers 8 bases. This CDR3 comprises 17 residues. Germline V gives CDR1 SGHRS, CDR2 YFSETQ. With V trimmed by 4 bases and J by 2 bases, 13 bases remained unmatched. CDR3: CASSPQPTGALNTEAFF. DNA for the CDR3: TGCGCCAGCAGCCCTCAACCGACAGGGGCTTTAAACACTGAAGCTTTCTTT.

The rearrangement uses TRBV28 and TRBJ2-2, with TRBD1 matching over 9 bases. The CDR3 has 17 amino acids. The junction had 12 bases not matched to a gene; V was cut back by 4 bases and J by 6 bases. From germline, CDR1 is MDHEN and CDR2 SYDVKM. The CDR3 sequence is CASSSPAGTGIAGELFF. The CDR3 region has the DNA TGTGCCAGCAGTTCCCCAGCCGGGACAGGGATCGCCGGGGAGCTGTTTTTT. Based on the CDR3 plus reference TRBV28 and TRBJ2-2, the full variable domain is DVKVTQSSRYLVKRTGEKVFLECVQDMDHENMFWYRQDPGLGLRLIYFSYDVKMKEKGDIPEGYSVSREKKERFSLILESASTNQTSMYLCASSSPAGTGIAGELFFGEGSRLTVL.

The chain combines TRBV20-1 with TRBJ2-3; perhaps TRBD2 as D (5 bases). The CDR3 sequence is 11 residues long. V lost 4 bases and J lost 9, with 11 bases in between. Germline lookup yields CDR1 DFQATT and CDR2 SNEGSKA (reference sequence). The CDR3 reads CSAKKADTQYF. In DNA, the CDR3 is TGCAGTGCTAAGAAAGCGGACACGCAGTATTTT.

This clonotype came up a few times. This chain links TRBV19 with TRBJ1-6; no firm D call. There are 16 residues in the CDR3. Germline V gives CDR1 LNHDA, CDR2 SQIVND (reference sequence). V was trimmed by 1 base and J by 7 bases, leaving 14 bases between them. For the CDR3, the DNA is TGTGCCAGTAGTATAGCGGTCGGCCGGAGGAATTCACCCCTCCACTTT. It is translated as CASSIAVGRRNSPLHF.

The chain joins TRBV3-1 to TRBJ2-3; the match to TRBD1 covers 10 bases. CDR3 length: 14 residues. Germline V gene sequence: CDR1 LGHDT, CDR2 YNNKEL (reference sequence). J was trimmed by 12 bases and V by 4 bases; bases with no gene match: 10. CDR3 DNA: TGTGCCAGCAGCCCTCAGGATGGACAGGGGGTACAGTATTTT. This translates into CASSPQDGQGVQYF.

The chain employs TRBV18 and TRBJ1-1, with no clear D. Trimming pared 4 bases from V and 0 bases from J, leaving 9 bases between. Germline assignment: CDR1 KGHSH and CDR2 LQKENI. The CDR3 sequence is 14 residues long. As DNA, the CDR3 is TGTGCCAGCTCACGAGTTGAGGTGAACACTGAAGCTTTCTTT. This translates into CASSRVEVNTEAFF.